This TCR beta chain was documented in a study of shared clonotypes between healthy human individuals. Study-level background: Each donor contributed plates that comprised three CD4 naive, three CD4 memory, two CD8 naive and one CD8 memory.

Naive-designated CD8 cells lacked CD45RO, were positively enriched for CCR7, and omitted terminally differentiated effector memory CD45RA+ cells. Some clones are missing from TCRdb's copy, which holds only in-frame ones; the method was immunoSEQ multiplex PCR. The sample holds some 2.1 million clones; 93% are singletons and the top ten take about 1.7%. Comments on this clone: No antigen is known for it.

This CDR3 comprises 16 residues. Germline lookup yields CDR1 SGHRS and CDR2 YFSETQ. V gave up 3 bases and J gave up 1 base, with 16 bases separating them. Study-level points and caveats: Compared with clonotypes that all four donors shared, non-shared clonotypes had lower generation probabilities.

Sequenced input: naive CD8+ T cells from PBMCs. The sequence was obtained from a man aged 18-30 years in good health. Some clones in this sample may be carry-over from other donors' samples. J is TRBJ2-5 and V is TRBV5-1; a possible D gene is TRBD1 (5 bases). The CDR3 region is CASSWNGWGGQETQYF. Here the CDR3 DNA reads TGCGCCAGCAGCTGGAATGGTTGGGGCGGCCAAGAGACCCAGTACTTC.